The clone carrying this T cell receptor (beta chain) has just a few counts. Its antigen remains unknown. V was trimmed by 11 bases and J by 0 bases, leaving 13 bases between them. Germline V gene sequence: CDR1 SNHLY, CDR2 FYNNEI. The CDR3 runs 13 residues. Assay: immunoSEQ multiplex PCR; the TCRdb copy retains only in-frame clones and omits some. The top ten clones hold under 15% of a sample with 20,000 to 25,000 clones, about four fifths of them seen once. This entry belongs to a study of a mutant IDH1 vaccine in newly diagnosed glioma. Study context: Radiotherapy, temozolomide, or both had been given previously, and both were given to most.

Time point reported: week 23, last vaccination. It was 300 ug of mutant IDH1 20-mer peptide that made up each vaccine dose, given with topical imiquimod. The genes are TRBV2 and TRBJ1-1; D may be TRBD1 (6 bases). The input for sequencing was PBMCs, taken from a glioma patient whose treatment included an IDH1 peptide vaccine. The clonotype originates from a man younger than 45 with glioma. In nucleotides, the CDR3 is TGTGCCGAAAGAGGGACAATGAACACTGAAGCTTTCTTT. It translates to CAERGTMNTEAFF.